The 8 T cell receptor beta chains listed next were all sequenced from one sample in a study of T cells in localized non-small cell lung cancer (dated by TCRdb to 2020 to 2022). The receptor library was made with the immunoSEQ multiplex PCR assay. TCRdb holds this immuneACCESS table with in-frame rearrangements only. Some clones are missing; in checked studies, unresolved V genes explain under half, and the rest has no known cause. This sample comprises some 22,000 clones, more than 65% of them detected only once. Of the sample, approximately 5.1% falls within the top ten clones. Sequenced material: PBMCs, taken before any cancer treatment. The source is a man aged 35 to 69 with stage II lung adenocarcinoma.

This chain connects TRBV30 to TRBJ1-5; D unresolved. The CDR3 runs to 14 residues. Trimming stripped 0 bases from V and 7 bases from J, with 13 bases between. Germline lookup yields CDR1 GTSNPN and CDR2 SVGIG (reference sequence). The chain's CDR3 is CAWSVSSGNQPQHF. For the CDR3, the DNA is TGTGCCTGGAGTGTCTCATCTGGGAACCAGCCCCAGCATTTT.

This chain joins TRBV4-1 and TRBJ1-1, with D uncertain. Germline V gives CDR1 MGHRA, CDR2 YSYEKL. The ends were cut back, 1 base at V and 0 bases at J, with 9 bases in the middle. The CDR3 length is 15 residues. The CDR3 is CASSQGNSMNTEAFF. The CDR3 region has the DNA TGCGCCAGCAGCCAAGGGAACAGCATGAACACTGAAGCTTTCTTT.

The chain combines TRBV5-6 with TRBJ2-7; 11 positions match TRBD1. The germline V gene has CDR1 SGHDT and CDR2 YYEEEE. CDR3 length: 13 amino acids. Unmatched junction bases numbered 1, after V lost 3 bases and J lost 5 bases. The CDR3 reads CASSWTGGNEQYF. DNA of the CDR3: TGTGCCAGCAGCTGGACAGGGGGCAACGAGCAGTACTTC.

The chain is built from TRBV18 and TRBJ1-2; TRBD1 might be the D (6 bases). Trimming pared 0 bases from V and 6 bases from J, leaving 8 bases between. Germline V gene sequence: CDR1 KGHSH, CDR2 LQKENI. The CDR3 contains 13 residues. The CDR3 protein is CASSPPTGNGYTF. The CDR3 nucleotides are TGTGCCAGCTCACCACCAACAGGGAATGGCTACACCTTC.

The V call is TRBV5-4, the J call TRBJ2-1, with 7 bases lining up with TRBD1. Per germline, CDR1 SGHNT and CDR2 YYREEE (reference sequence). The CDR3 is made up of 14 amino acids. The V segment lost 4 bases and the J segment 10 bases; nucleotides outside the gene matches: 11. The CDR3 DNA sequence: TGTGCCAGCAGCCTAACCACAGGGGTTGACGAGCAGTTCTTC. Translation gives CASSLTTGVDEQFF.

A word on this clone: A read error may produce the germline difference seen at one junction end. The chain recombines TRBV7-2 with TRBJ2-1, with D perhaps matching TRBD1 or TRBD2 (5 bases each). The CDR3 length is 16 residues. Germline V gives CDR1 SGHTA, CDR2 FQGNSA. The chain's CDR3 is CASSIATGGSYNEQFF. The CDR3 region has the DNA TGTGCCAGCAGCATAGCAACTGGGGGCTCCTACAATGAGCAGTTCTTC.

V gene TRBV19 combines with J gene TRBJ2-2; 13 bases are a match to TRBD2. This CDR3 region has 16 residues. The V gene end was trimmed by 3 bases and the J gene end by 6 bases; junction bases not matched to a gene: 4. Germline-derived CDR1 and CDR2 are LNHDA and SQIVND (reference sequence). The CDR3 reads CASSIRTSGGAGELFF. In DNA form, the CDR3 reads TGTGCCAGTAGTATCCGGACTAGCGGGGGTGCCGGGGAGCTGTTTTTT. Full variable domain (missing parts from reference TRBV19 and TRBJ2-2): DGGITQSPKYLFRKEGQNVTLSCEQNLNHDAMYWYRQDPGQGLRLIYYSQIVNDFQKGDIAEGYSVSREKKESFPLTVTSAQKNPTAFYLCASSIRTSGGAGELFFGEGSRLTVL.

The chain is built from TRBV7-9 and TRBJ1-3; D is unclear. Germline CDR1 is SEHNR and CDR2 is FQNEAQ (reference sequence). The CDR3 sequence is 14 residues long. Trimming took 2 bases from V and 4 from J, leaving 9 bases between them. CDR3 in amino acids: CASSLLQTGNTIYF. In nucleotides, the CDR3 is TGTGCCAGCAGCTTACTCCAGACCGGAAACACCATATATTTT.